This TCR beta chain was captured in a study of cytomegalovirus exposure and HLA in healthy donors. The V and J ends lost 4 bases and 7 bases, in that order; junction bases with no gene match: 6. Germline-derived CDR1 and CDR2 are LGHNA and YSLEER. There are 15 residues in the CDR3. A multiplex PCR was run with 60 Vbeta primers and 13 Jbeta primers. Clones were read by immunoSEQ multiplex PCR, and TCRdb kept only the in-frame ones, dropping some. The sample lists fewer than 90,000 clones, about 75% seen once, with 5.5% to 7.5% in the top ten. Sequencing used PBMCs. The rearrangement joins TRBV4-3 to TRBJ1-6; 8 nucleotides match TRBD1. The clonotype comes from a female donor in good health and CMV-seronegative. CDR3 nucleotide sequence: TGCGCCAGCAGCCGGACAAGGACAGGGAATTCACCCCTCCACTTT. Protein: CASSRTRTGNSPLHF.